This T cell receptor beta chain was captured by sequencing in a study of blood T cell repertoires in COVID-19. For the study at large: Whether acute or convalescent, the COVID-19 samples came from the United States, Italy and Spain. In each case, the material was cDNA or gDNA derived from T cells, B-cell-depleted T cells, or PBMCs.

This CDR3 region has 15 residues. CDR1 SGDLS and CDR2 YYNGEE come from the germline V gene. V was trimmed by 4 bases and J by 4 bases, leaving 12 bases between them. As originally analysed: Amplifying reference gene primers gave estimates of nucleated cell counts. Profiled with immunoSEQ multiplex PCR; TCRdb holds only in-frame clones, not every one. Clonal size and the V and J genes are those of that table, whereas D and trimming came from the DNA. The repertoire includes about 150,000 clones, 80% of them detected once, and over 4% sits in the top ten. The rearrangement uses TRBV9 and TRBJ2-6, with D possibly being TRBD1 (6 bases). Sequenced material: peripheral blood. The clonotype originates from a woman aged 45 to 65 with acute or convalescent COVID-19. The CDR3 loop reads CASSSPGVGANVLTF. The CDR3 DNA reads TGTGCCAGCAGCTCTCCAGGGGTCGGGGCCAACGTCCTGACTTTC.